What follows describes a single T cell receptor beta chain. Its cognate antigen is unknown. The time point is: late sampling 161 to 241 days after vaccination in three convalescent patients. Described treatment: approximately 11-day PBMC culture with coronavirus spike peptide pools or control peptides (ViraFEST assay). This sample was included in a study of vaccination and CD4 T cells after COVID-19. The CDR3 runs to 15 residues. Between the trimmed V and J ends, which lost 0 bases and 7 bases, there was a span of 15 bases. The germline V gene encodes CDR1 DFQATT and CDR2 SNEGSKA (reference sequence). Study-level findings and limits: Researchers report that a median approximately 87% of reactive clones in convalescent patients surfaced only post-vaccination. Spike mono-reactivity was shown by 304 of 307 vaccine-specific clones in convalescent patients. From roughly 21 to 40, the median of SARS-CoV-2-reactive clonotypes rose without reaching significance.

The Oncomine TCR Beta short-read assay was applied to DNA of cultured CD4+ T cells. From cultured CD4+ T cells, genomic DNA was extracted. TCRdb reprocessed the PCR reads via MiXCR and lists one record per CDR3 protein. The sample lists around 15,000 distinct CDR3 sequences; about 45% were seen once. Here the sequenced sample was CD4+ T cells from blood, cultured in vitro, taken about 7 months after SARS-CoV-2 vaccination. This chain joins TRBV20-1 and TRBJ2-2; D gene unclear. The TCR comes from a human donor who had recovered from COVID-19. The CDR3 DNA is TGCAGTGCTAGAGATTATCGCTTAGGGTACGGGGAGCTGTTTTTT. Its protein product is CSARDYRLGYGELFF.